One and the same sample provided the 17 T cell receptor beta chains below, sequenced in a study of identical twins. TCRdb re-called the 5' RACE reads through MiXCR, storing one row per CDR3 protein. The profile shows about 150,000 distinct CDR3 sequences, 3.5% of them singletons. Sequencing was done on a sample of memory T cells sorted from blood. The receptors were gathered from a man aged 18 to 29 in good health.

This clonotype has a count of ten or more. The rearrangement links TRBV11-1 to TRBJ2-1; the match to TRBD2 covers 7 bases. Germline lookup yields CDR1 SGHAT and CDR2 FQDESV (reference sequence). The CDR3 consists of 15 residues. V was pared by 1 base and J by 7 bases, with 7 bases of the junction left unmatched. CDR3 sequence (DNA): TGTGCCAGCAGCTTAGGTAGCGGGCAGCTTAATGAGCAGTTCTTC. It is translated as CASSLGSGQLNEQFF.

This clonotype occurred many times. The chain has TRBV25-1 and TRBJ2-3; D ambiguous. CDR3 length equals 14 residues. From germline, CDR1 is MGHDK and CDR2 SYGVNS. V shed 8 bases and J shed 6 bases, with 18 bases lying between them. DNA for the CDR3: TGTGCCAGCTCGGCCAAGGGTATGCGGGATACGCAGTATTTT. Translation: CASSAKGMRDTQYF.

There are many counts of this clonotype. This chain uses TRBV2 with TRBJ2-5; D perhaps matches TRBD2 (6 bases). V dropped 4 bases and J dropped 2 bases, with 14 bases sitting between them. The germline gives CDR1 SNHLY, CDR2 FYNNEI. The CDR3 loop spans 15 amino acids. DNA of the CDR3: TGTGCCAGCAGTGCCCAAGCGGGCATTCAAGAGACCCAGTACTTC. Residues: CASSAQAGIQETQYF.

Many counts were recorded for this clonotype. Mismatch with germline at one junction end may stem from a read error. The chain joins TRBV5-1 to TRBJ2-2; D might be TRBD2 (5 bases). This CDR3 region has 15 residues. Germline CDR1 and CDR2: SGHRS and YFSETQ. CDR3 nucleotide sequence: TGCGCCAGCAAACCCCGCCCGGCCTTCACCGGGGAGCCGTTTTTT. It specifies CASKPRPAFTGEPFF.

This clonotype was detected many times. This chain uses TRBV10-1 with TRBJ1-1; D not certain. The CDR3 spans 13 residues. V gave up 4 bases and J gave up 8 bases, with 14 bases separating them. Germline V gives CDR1 WNHNN, CDR2 SYGVQD (reference sequence). CDR3 sequence reads: CASSGLGRSEAFF. CDR3 bases: TGCGCCAGCAGTGGTCTCGGGCGGTCAGAAGCTTTCTTT.

This clonotype has a handful of counts. V usage is TRBV11-2 and J usage is TRBJ1-2; D gene uncertain. Between the trimmed V and J ends, which lost 2 bases and 8 bases, there was a span of 21 bases. Germline-derived CDR1 and CDR2 are SGHAT and FQNNGV. This CDR3 has 16 amino acids. CDR3 sequence (DNA): TGTGCCAGCAGCTTAATTTCAGGACGCTGGTCGACGGGCTACACCTTC. Translation gives CASSLISGRWSTGYTF.

This clonotype was counted many times. The chain recombines TRBV7-2 with TRBJ1-3, with D perhaps TRBD1 (5 bases). There are 16 residues in the CDR3. V gave up 6 bases and J gave up 2 bases, with 17 bases separating them. CDR1 SGHTA and CDR2 FQGNSA come from the germline V gene. The CDR3 loop is CASRPPPGAPGNTIYF. The CDR3 region has the DNA TGTGCCAGCAGACCCCCACCTGGGGCGCCTGGAAACACCATATATTTT.

This clonotype has a count of ten or more. The J gene is TRBJ2-5, the V gene TRBV4-3; 11 positions match TRBD1. Losses at the gene ends were 1 base for V and 5 bases for J; bases not matched to a gene: 3. Germline-derived CDR1 and CDR2 are LGHNA and YSLEER. The length of the CDR3 is 15 residues. The CDR3 nucleotides read TGCGCCAGCAGCCAAGGCGGGACAGGGGGTGAGACCCAGTACTTC. Its translation is CASSQGGTGGETQYF.

This sequence joins TRBV6-2 or TRBV6-3 and TRBJ1-1, with D perhaps matching TRBD1 (5 bases). The CDR3 consists of 13 residues. Germline-derived CDR1 and CDR2 are MNHEY and SVGEGT. The V end lost 5 bases, the J end lost 2 bases, and 9 bases lay between the germline ends. This CDR3 is CASSVQENTEAFF. The CDR3 DNA is TGTGCCAGCAGTGTACAGGAAAACACTGAAGCTTTCTTT.

This clonotype was counted at least ten times. The chain uses TRBV5-5 and TRBJ1-1; weak D call: TRBD1 (5 bases). Germline loops: CDR1 SGHKS, CDR2 YYEKEE (reference sequence). Deletions cut 7 bases from V and 0 bases from J, with 13 bases between. This CDR3 is built from 14 residues. The CDR3 region has the DNA TGTGCCAGCTTGAGGGGAAATCTGAACACTGAAGCTTTCTTT. Its protein product is CASLRGNLNTEAFF.

This clonotype was observed at least ten times. The J gene is TRBJ2-7, the V gene TRBV10-3; perhaps TRBD2 as D (6 bases). Trimming left V 4 bases short and J 6 bases short, with 13 bases between. Germline lookup yields CDR1 ENHRY and CDR2 SYGVKD. This CDR3 spans 13 amino acids. The CDR3 DNA reads as TGTGCCATCAGTGTCGCCGGGACTGGCGAGCAGTACGTC. As protein: CAISVAGTGEQYV.

This clonotype appeared many times. This sequence joins TRBV5-1 and TRBJ2-5; D not certain. Deletions cut 1 base from V and 1 base from J, with 5 bases between. The CDR3 spans 13 residues. Per the germline V gene, CDR1 is SGHRS and CDR2 is YFSETQ. In DNA form, the CDR3 reads TGCGCCAGCAGCTTGCTCACCCAAGAGACCCAGTACTTC. Translation: CASSLLTQETQYF.

In this sample, this clonotype turned up many times. The chain carries TRBV4-1 and TRBJ2-5; 9 bases are a match to TRBD1. Per germline, CDR1 MGHRA and CDR2 YSYEKL. The V segment lost 4 bases and the J segment 2 bases; nucleotides outside the gene matches: 5. CDR3 length: 15 amino acids. The CDR3 DNA follows: TGCGCCAGCAGCCGGACAGGGGAGGGACAAGAGACCCAGTACTTC. This sequence encodes CASSRTGEGQETQYF.

This clonotype was counted at least ten times. The J gene is TRBJ2-7, the V gene TRBV20-1; no reliable D call. V lost 4 bases and J 1 base, leaving 2 bases between the germline ends. The CDR3 sequence is 10 residues long. Germline V gene lookup returns CDR1 DFQATT and CDR2 SNEGSKA (reference sequence). The CDR3 spells CSAKSYEQYF. In nucleotides, the CDR3 is TGCAGTGCTAAATCCTACGAGCAGTACTTC.

This clonotype has ten or more counts. The chain uses TRBV20-1 and TRBJ2-3, with TRBD1 matching 8 bases. CDR1 DFQATT and CDR2 SNEGSKA come from the germline V gene (reference sequence). This CDR3 has 15 residues. After removal of 6 bases from V and 2 bases from J, the junction contained 10 bases not matched to a gene. As DNA, the CDR3 is TGCAGTGCGGCCCATGGGACAGGATCCACAGATACGCAGTATTTT. Encoded protein: CSAAHGTGSTDTQYF.

This clonotype was detected ten times or more. V and J are TRBV18 and TRBJ1-5; tentative D call: TRBD1 (5 bases). The V gene's germline CDR1 is KGHSH and CDR2 LQKENI. The CDR3 runs to 14 residues. V lost 2 bases and J lost 7, with 12 bases in between. The CDR3 DNA is TGTGCCAGCTCACCAGGAGGACGGGACCAGCCCCAGCATTTT. This encodes CASSPGGRDQPQHF.

In its sample, this clonotype was seen many times. This chain links TRBV12-3 or TRBV12-4 with TRBJ2-1; 10 nucleotides line up with TRBD2. J was trimmed by 4 bases and V by 1 base; bases with no gene match: 4. The CDR3 is made up of 16 amino acids. CDR3 loop: CASSLVGTSVYNEQFF. The CDR3 DNA follows: TGTGCCAGCAGTTTAGTGGGGACTAGCGTGTACAATGAGCAGTTCTTC.